This section outlines one TCR beta chain sequence together with its context. The antigen is not known. These data are taken from a study of cytotoxic CD8 clonotypes in ibrutinib-treated CLL. The wider study: Recorded responses included around 24 partial and 2 complete; following median approximately 5.5 years, approximately 15 stayed remitted and 12 progressed. Samples yielded averages of about 250,000 productive templates and fewer than 100,000 productive rearrangements.

Here immunoSEQ multiplex PCR was the method, and the copy in TCRdb shows in-frame clones only, minus some. This table has 150,000 to 250,000 clones, approximately 72% appearing once. Points from the study as a whole: Public clonotypes were uncommon and contracted or stayed stable on treatment. Exceeding age-matched healthy donors, baseline clonality also tracked the counts of circulating CD8+ T cells.

Trimming shortened V by 4 bases and J by 8 bases, and 11 bases separated the two germline ends. CDR1 LNHDA and CDR2 SQIVND come from the germline V gene (reference sequence). This CDR3 region has 13 residues. The V and J genes are TRBV19 and TRBJ1-4; D possibly corresponds to TRBD1 (5 bases). This material consisted of PBMCs, taken after 24 months of ibrutinib treatment. The sequence came from a human donor with chronic lymphocytic leukemia. CDR3 in DNA: TGTGCCAGTAGTACCAGGGCCGCCGAAAAACTGTTTTTT. Translating gives CASSTRAAEKLFF.